The 21 T cell receptor beta chains presented below share a single source sample, sequenced in a study of HIV-infected children after antiretroviral therapy interruption. The TCR library was built from RNA with a 3' RACE protocol and unique molecular identifiers. Each CDR3 protein is one row after TCRdb ran MiXCR on the 3' RACE reads. This sample carries about 40,000 distinct CDR3 sequences, under 8% of them seen once, and the ten largest clones take approximately 0.97%. Noted treatment: PENTA 11 planned treatment interruption arm or continuous ART arm. Sequencing used CD45RA+ CD4+ T cells from PBMCs, pooled from several time points, obtained from a donor given antiretroviral therapy, either interrupted or continuous. The subset is: naive CD4+ CD45RA+ CD45RO- T cells. The receptors come from a pool of human donors with HIV.

This clonotype was counted many times. The V gene is TRBV24-1, the J gene TRBJ2-5, with 7 nucleotides matching TRBD2. The length of the CDR3 is 16 residues. With 3 bases clipped from V and 2 bases from J, the junction kept 8 bases outside the gene matches. Germline V gene lookup returns CDR1 KGHDR and CDR2 SFDVKD. CDR3 in DNA: TGTGCCACCAGTGATGACCCACTGGGAGGGCAAGAGACCCAGTACTTC. Amino acid sequence: CATSDDPLGGQETQYF.

The sample holds many counts of this clonotype. The chain recombines TRBV11-2 with TRBJ2-1, with 10 bases aligning to TRBD2. V trimming: 5 bases; J trimming: 7 bases; junction bases outside the gene matches: 14. The CDR3 totals 17 residues. Germline V gene data show CDR1 as SGHAT and CDR2 as FQNNGV. The CDR3 DNA is TGTGCCAGCAGCCTAAGAAAGCGGGAGGGATCTCTTAATGAGCAGTTCTTC. Protein sequence: CASSLRKREGSLNEQFF.

In this sample, this clonotype turned up many times. One junction end disagrees with the germline gene, perhaps due to a read error. The genes are TRBV29-1 and TRBJ2-7; 7 positions match TRBD2. This CDR3 comprises 15 residues. Looked up from germline, CDR1 is SQVTM and CDR2 is ANQGSEA. The DNA for the CDR3 is TGTGGTGCTAGGGACTGGGGGGGGAGCTCCTATGAACAGTACTTC. Its protein product is CGARDWGGSSYEQYF.

This clonotype has at least ten counts. This chain joins TRBV24-1 and TRBJ2-3; D call uncertain. This CDR3 has 15 amino acids. Germline assignment: CDR1 KGHDR and CDR2 SFDVKD. Trimming cost V 0 bases and J 1 base, with 7 bases left between them. This chain's CDR3 is CATSDLPAGTDTQYF. CDR3 bases: TGTGCCACCAGTGATTTGCCCGCGGGCACAGATACGCAGTATTTT.

This clonotype has only a few counts. The chain joins TRBV28 to TRBJ2-2; 7 bases are shared with TRBD1. CDR1 and CDR2 (germline): MDHEN, SYDVKM. The CDR3 has 17 residues. Losses at the gene ends were 4 bases for V and 4 bases for J; bases not matched to a gene: 12. The CDR3 bases are TGTGCCAGCAGTTCGCACCGGGACAGACTGAGCACCGGGGAGCTGTTTTTT. Its protein product is CASSSHRDRLSTGELFF.

The sample holds many counts of this clonotype. The chain has TRBV10-3 and TRBJ2-1; D may match TRBD1 or TRBD2 (5 bases each). V lost 0 bases and J 2 bases, leaving 17 bases between the germline ends. Germline V CDR1 and CDR2: ENHRY, SYGVKD. The CDR3 totals 18 residues. CDR3 sequence (DNA): TGTGCCATCAGTGAGTCTCTTTCAGGGACGGCTACCTACAATGAGCAGTTCTTC. It is translated as CAISESLSGTATYNEQFF.

This clonotype was observed a handful of times. The chain carries TRBV25-1 and TRBJ2-7, with TRBD2 as a possible D gene (5 bases). CDR3 length: 16 amino acids. V was trimmed by 7 bases and J by 1 base, leaving 20 bases between them. Germline V gene lookup returns CDR1 MGHDK and CDR2 SYGVNS. The CDR3 coding sequence is TGTGCCAGCACCCCCCCTAGGGTCACGGGATCCTACGAGCAGTACTTC. Encoded protein: CASTPPRVTGSYEQYF.

This clonotype has more than one count but fewer than ten. The gene calls are TRBV29-1 and TRBJ2-7; 9 bases fit TRBD1. Germline values: CDR1 SQVTM, CDR2 ANQGSEA. J lost 4 bases, V lost 2 bases, and 6 bases had no gene match. The CDR3 has 14 amino acids. The CDR3 nucleotides are TGCAGCGTTGAATACGGGACAGGGAAGTACGAGCAGTACTTC. Translating it yields CSVEYGTGKYEQYF.

The V gene is TRBV7-6, the J gene TRBJ1-3; tentatively, D is TRBD1 (5 bases). In germline, CDR1 is SGHVS, CDR2 FNYEAQ. The CDR3 covers 16 residues. Trimming took 6 bases from V and 0 from J, leaving 15 bases between them. CDR3 sequence (DNA): TGTGCCAGCAGTTTCGGGACTACTGGCTCTGGAAACACCATATATTTT. Protein product: CASSFGTTGSGNTIYF.

This clonotype was counted between two and nine times. The rearrangement joins TRBV4-2 to TRBJ1-1; 8 positions match TRBD1. V was clipped by 7 bases and J by 1 base; unmatched bases: 2. The CDR3 has 13 amino acids. Germline V gene data show CDR1 as LGHNA and CDR2 as YNFKEQ. The CDR3 nucleotides read TGTGCCAGCAAGACAGGGGCGAACACTGAAGCTTTCTTT. Amino acids: CASKTGANTEAFF.

The chain joins TRBV12-3 or TRBV12-4 to TRBJ1-2, with D possibly TRBD1 on 5 matching bases. Between the trimmed V and J ends, which lost 6 bases and 0 bases, there was a span of 14 bases. The CDR3 has 15 residues. CDR3 protein: CASRAGRRTNYGYTF. The CDR3 DNA is TGTGCCAGCAGGGCGGGGCGCCGAACTAACTATGGCTACACCTTC.

This clonotype was seen ten or more times. The rearrangement uses TRBV5-6 and TRBJ1-6, with D tentatively TRBD1 (6 bases). The CDR3 contains 17 residues. Germline CDR1 SGHDT, CDR2 YYEEEE. Deletions cut 1 base from V and 9 bases from J, with 20 bases between. The CDR3 sequence: CASSLQFVGHGVSPLHF. For the CDR3, the DNA is TGTGCCAGCAGCTTGCAATTTGTGGGACATGGGGTTTCACCCCTCCACTTT. Based on the CDR3 plus reference TRBV5-6 and TRBJ1-6, the full variable domain is DAGVTQSPTHLIKTRGQQVTLRCSPKSGHDTVSWYQQALGQGPQFIFQYYEEEERQRGNFPDRFSGHQFPNYSSELNVNALLLGDSALYLCASSLQFVGHGVSPLHFGNGTRLTVT.

This clonotype was observed at least ten times. The chain carries TRBV20-1 and TRBJ2-3, with D hard to call. This CDR3 region has 13 residues. Germline V gene sequence: CDR1 DFQATT, CDR2 SNEGSKA (reference sequence). Trimming cost V 3 bases and J 6 bases, with 13 bases left between them. The CDR3 protein is CSARSNLVDTQYF. For the CDR3, the DNA is TGCAGTGCTAGGTCTAACCTGGTGGATACGCAGTATTTT.

In its sample, this clonotype was seen a few times. The rearrangement uses TRBV7-2 and TRBJ2-7, with a tentative D call TRBD1 (5 bases). The germline gives CDR1 SGHTA, CDR2 FQGNSA. Trimming pared 6 bases from V and 3 bases from J, leaving 15 bases between. The CDR3 extends over 14 amino acids. Here the CDR3 reads CASRKGSLDYEQYF. The CDR3 bases are TGTGCCAGCAGAAAGGGGTCTCTGGACTACGAGCAGTACTTC.

This chain joins TRBV6-6 and TRBJ2-2; D remains ambiguous. The germline CDR1 and CDR2 sequences are MNHNY and SVGAGI (reference sequence). The CDR3 covers 15 residues. V was cut by 0 bases and J by 5 bases, with 10 bases left in between. CDR3 DNA: TGTGCCAGCAGTTACTCGAGTACTGGGACCGGGGAGCTGTTTTTT. Its translation is CASSYSSTGTGELFF.

The table lists this clonotype with many counts. The rearrangement joins TRBV28 to TRBJ2-5; no firm D call. CDR1 and CDR2 (germline): MDHEN, SYDVKM. V was trimmed by 5 bases and J by 8 bases, leaving 21 bases between them. The CDR3 loop spans 15 amino acids. The DNA for the CDR3 is TGTGCCAGCAGTGCCTCGAGTCCCCTACTCGTAACCCAGTACTTC. As protein: CASSASSPLLVTQYF. The whole variable domain, filled in from reference TRBV28 and TRBJ2-5, reads DVKVTQSSRYLVKRTGEKVFLECVQDMDHENMFWYRQDPGLGLRLIYFSYDVKMKEKGDIPEGYSVSREKKERFSLILESASTNQTSMYLCASSASSPLLVTQYFGPGTRLLVL.

This clonotype was counted ten times or more. The V and J genes are TRBV5-1 and TRBJ2-2, with 7 bases that match TRBD1. This CDR3 is built from 15 residues. V lost 1 base, J lost 3 bases, and 3 bases stayed unmatched. CDR1 SGHRS and CDR2 YFSETQ come from the germline V gene. The CDR3 reads CASSLKGADTGELFF. CDR3 in DNA: TGCGCCAGCAGCTTGAAGGGGGCGGACACCGGGGAGCTGTTTTTT.

This clonotype has ten or more counts. The chain recombines TRBV29-1 with TRBJ1-2, with D maybe TRBD1 (5 bases). Germline V CDR1 and CDR2: SQVTM, ANQGSEA. V lost 4 bases to trimming and J lost 3 bases, with 12 bases between them. The length of the CDR3 is 13 residues. The chain's CDR3 is CSVVGQGHYGYTF. The CDR3 coding sequence is TGCAGCGTTGTGGGCCAGGGACACTATGGCTACACCTTC.

The chain carries TRBV28 and TRBJ1-5; 9 positions match TRBD1. Trimming at V came to 6 bases and at J to 7 bases, leaving 7 bases not matched to a gene. The CDR3 covers 14 residues. CDR1 is MDHEN, CDR2 SYDVKM, per germline. The CDR3 DNA sequence: TGTGCCAGCAGGCCGGGACAGGGTGGGCAGCCCCAGCATTTT. Protein product: CASRPGQGGQPQHF.

V usage is TRBV5-1 and J usage is TRBJ2-5; the D gene is possibly TRBD1 (5 bases). The CDR3 spans 14 residues. The germline V and J ends were trimmed by 4 bases and 2 bases, with 12 bases remaining between them. CDR1 is SGHRS and CDR2 is YFSETQ in the germline V gene. The CDR3 region has the DNA TGCGCCAGCAGCCCCAGACAGTTTCAAGAGACCCAGTACTTC. It encodes CASSPRQFQETQYF.

This clonotype appeared many times. The rearrangement links TRBV6-5 to TRBJ2-7; 11 nucleotides align to TRBD1. CDR3 length: 15 amino acids. V shed 6 bases and J 3 bases; nucleotides not matched to a gene: 7. Per the germline V gene, CDR1 is MNHEY and CDR2 is SVGAGI. The CDR3 spells CASRKGTGGDYEQYF. The CDR3 region has the DNA TGTGCCAGCAGGAAAGGGACAGGGGGTGACTACGAGCAGTACTTC.